This T cell receptor (beta chain) was retrieved from a study of shared clonotypes between healthy human individuals. Across the study: A donor's plate count was three for CD4 naive and three for CD4 memory; CD8 naive had two and CD8 memory one. Study observations and caveats: A handful of donors had roughly 5% of their naive CD4 clonotypes in common.

From germline, CDR1 is SEHNR and CDR2 FQNEAQ (reference sequence). This CDR3 has 16 residues. J gave up 3 bases and V 7 bases, and 9 bases lay outside the gene matches. In the authors' methods: ImmunoSEQ output held junction-only sequences without quality scores, so filtering differed. Profiled with immunoSEQ multiplex PCR; TCRdb holds only in-frame clones, not every one. That table gives V, J and clone size, and the DNA gave D and trimming. This sample has around 2.1 million clones, with more than 90% found just once. With regard to this clone: Its target is unknown.

The source of this sequence is a man between 18 and 29 years old in good health. Sequencing input: naive CD4+ T cells sorted from blood. Subset denoted: CD45RA+ positively selected. The chain uses TRBV7-9 and TRBJ2-2; 9 nucleotides align to TRBD1. The CDR3 DNA is TGTGCCAGCACCACTCCGGGACAGGGACACACCGGGGAGCTGTTTTTT. Translation: CASTTPGQGHTGELFF.